The 15 T cell receptor beta chains listed next were all sequenced from one sample in a study of beta chain features in type 1 diabetes. The entirety of the isolated RNA underwent reverse transcription, so expressed TCRB transcripts were sequenced. The table came from immunoSEQ multiplex PCR; TCRdb's copy has only in-frame clones and leaves some out. The repertoire consists of 200,000 to 250,000 clones, with around 9.9% occurring once and the leading ten covering roughly 1.3%. Sequencing was done on a sample of central memory CD4+ T cells from blood. Source of these receptors: a man aged 18 to 29 in good health.

The chain carries TRBV28 and TRBJ2-7; TRBD1 is a possible D gene (5 bases). Germline lookup yields CDR1 MDHEN and CDR2 SYDVKM. Trimming took 1 base from V and 4 from J, leaving 11 bases between them. The CDR3 has 14 amino acids. The CDR3 DNA is TGTGCCAGCAGTTTATTCGCAGGGTATTACGAGCAGTACTTC. It translates to CASSLFAGYYEQYF.

The chain joins TRBV29-1 to TRBJ2-5, with TRBD1 identical over 7 bases. The CDR3 is made up of 14 amino acids. Germline CDR1 and CDR2: SQVTM and ANQGSEA. Trimming at V came to 6 bases and at J to 5 bases, leaving 12 bases not matched to a gene. CDR3 nucleotides: TGCAGCGTACGGACAGGCAGTATTGGGGAGACCCAGTACTTC. It is translated as CSVRTGSIGETQYF.

The chain has TRBV5-6 and TRBJ1-4; D might be TRBD1 (6 bases). The CDR3 has 15 amino acids. Trimming pared 0 bases from V and 4 bases from J, leaving 10 bases between. Germline V gene lookup returns CDR1 SGHDT and CDR2 YYEEEE. CDR3 protein: CASSLVDSFNEKLFF. CDR3 nucleotide sequence: TGTGCCAGCAGCTTGGTGGACAGCTTTAATGAAAAACTGTTTTTT.

This clone was observed a handful of times. The chain is built from TRBV27 and TRBJ2-3; D unclear. This CDR3 contains 14 residues. Germline CDR1 is MNHEY and CDR2 is SMNVEV (reference sequence). The V end was cut by 5 bases, the J end by 2 bases, with 11 bases between. The CDR3 loop is CASSDRWTTDTQYF. The CDR3 DNA follows: TGTGCCAGCAGTGACCGTTGGACCACAGATACGCAGTATTTT.

This clone was seen only a few times. The rearrangement joins TRBV5-6 to TRBJ1-2; the D is unclear. V lost 0 bases to trimming and J lost 4 bases, with 10 bases between them. Germline V gene lookup returns CDR1 SGHDT and CDR2 YYEEEE. The CDR3 sequence is 14 residues long. In DNA form, the CDR3 reads TGTGCCAGCAGCTTGGCGTCTATCCGCTATGGCTACACCTTC. As protein: CASSLASIRYGYTF.

This clone was seen only a few times. This chain links TRBV11-2 with TRBJ2-3, with D hard to call. Deletions cut 5 bases from V and 3 bases from J, with 12 bases between. Germline CDR1 and CDR2: SGHAT and FQNNGV. CDR3 length equals 14 residues. As DNA, the CDR3 is TGTGCCAGCAGCCTTTGGGGTCAAACAGATACGCAGTATTTT. Protein product: CASSLWGQTDTQYF. Together with reference TRBV11-2 and TRBJ2-3, the CDR3 gives the full variable domain: EAGVAQSPRYKIIEKRQSVAFWCNPISGHATLYWYQQILGQGPKLLIQFQNNGVVDDSQLPKDRFSAERLKGVDSTLKIQPAKLEDSAVYLCASSLWGQTDTQYFGPGTRLTVL.

There are many counts of this clone. The chain couples TRBV7-9 to TRBJ2-5; no clear D gene. This CDR3 region has 13 residues. Germline CDR1 and CDR2: SEHNR and FQNEAQ (reference sequence). The V gene lost 2 bases and the J gene lost 2 bases, with 6 bases spanning the gap. CDR3 nucleotides: TGTGCCAGCAGCTTAAATGTGCAAGAGACCCAGTACTTC. Protein sequence: CASSLNVQETQYF. Full variable domain (remainder filled in from reference TRBV7-9 and TRBJ2-5): DTGVSQNPRHKITKRGQNVTFRCDPISEHNRLYWYRQTLGQGPEFLTYFQNEAQLEKSRLLSDRFSAERPKGSFSTLEIQRTEQGDSAMYLCASSLNVQETQYFGPGTRLLVL.

The genes are TRBV28 and TRBJ1-4; TRBD1 might be the D (6 bases). In germline, CDR1 is MDHEN, CDR2 SYDVKM. This CDR3 has 15 residues. Trimming pared 3 bases from V and 8 bases from J, leaving 16 bases between. In DNA form, the CDR3 reads TGTGCCAGCAGTTTCCTACAGGGCTCTTTGGAAAAACTGTTTTTT. This gives the protein CASSFLQGSLEKLFF.

The table lists this clone with a few counts. This chain uses TRBV25-1 with TRBJ2-7; 8 positions match TRBD2. The V gene end was trimmed by 4 bases and the J gene end by 6 bases; junction bases not matched to a gene: 8. The germline CDR1 and CDR2 sequences are MGHDK and SYGVNS. The CDR3 is 14 residues long. The CDR3 here is CASSVRAGEREQYF. In DNA form, the CDR3 reads TGTGCCAGCAGTGTCCGAGCGGGAGAGCGCGAGCAGTACTTC.

V and J are TRBV7-2 and TRBJ1-5; D possibly corresponds to TRBD1 (6 bases). The germline gives CDR1 SGHTA, CDR2 FQGNSA. This CDR3 is built from 15 residues. V lost 5 bases and J lost 4, with 15 bases in between. The chain's CDR3 is CASSTLGGQNQPQHF. The CDR3 DNA is TGTGCCAGCAGCACCCTTGGGGGGCAGAATCAGCCCCAGCATTTT.

V and J are TRBV5-4 and TRBJ2-1, with TRBD2 identical over 11 bases. CDR3 size: 17 residues. Trimming took 4 bases from V and 5 from J; bases not matched to a gene: 11. Germline lookup yields CDR1 SGHNT and CDR2 YYREEE (reference sequence). Written as DNA, the CDR3 is TGTGCCAGCAGCCCGAGGAGGAGTAGCGGGAGGGACAATGAGCAGTTCTTC. Encoded protein: CASSPRRSSGRDNEQFF.

This clone has only a few counts. The rearrangement uses TRBV6-6 and TRBJ1-5; tentatively, D is TRBD1 (5 bases). V was shortened by 2 bases and J by 9 bases, with 14 bases between the two germline ends. Per germline, CDR1 MNHNY and CDR2 SVGAGI (reference sequence). The CDR3 length is 14 residues. The CDR3 reads CASSYGWGGGPQHF. The CDR3 DNA follows: TGTGCCAGCAGTTACGGCTGGGGGGGTGGGCCCCAGCATTTT.

This clone showed up many times. The J gene is TRBJ2-3, the V gene TRBV2; 9 nucleotides line up with TRBD2. J was trimmed by 2 bases and V by 8 bases; bases with no gene match: 5. The CDR3 extends over 14 amino acids. CDR1 SNHLY and CDR2 FYNNEI come from the germline V gene. This CDR3 is CASQLAGITDTQYF. CDR3 sequence (DNA): TGTGCCAGCCAGCTAGCGGGAATCACAGATACGCAGTATTTT.

The J gene is TRBJ1-1, the V gene TRBV5-5, with 7 nucleotides matching TRBD1. The CDR3 has 15 residues. Germline CDR1 is SGHKS and CDR2 is YYEKEE (reference sequence). Trimming cost V 4 bases and J 7 bases; bases outside gene matches: 13. The CDR3 is CASSQLVLRDSEAFF. In DNA form, the CDR3 reads TGTGCCAGCAGCCAACTGGTCTTGCGGGACAGTGAAGCTTTCTTT. The complete variable domain, with remaining parts taken from reference TRBV5-5 and TRBJ1-1, reads DAGVTQSPTHLIKTRGQQVTLRCSPISGHKSVSWYQQVLGQGPQFIFQYYEKEERGRGNFPDRFSARQFPNYSSELNVNALLLGDSALYLCASSQLVLRDSEAFFGQGTRLTVV.

The rearrangement links TRBV19 to TRBJ2-7, with unresolved D. This CDR3 comprises 14 residues. The V end lost 7 bases, the J end lost 0 bases, and 13 bases lay between the germline ends. The germline V gene encodes CDR1 LNHDA and CDR2 SQIVND (reference sequence). The CDR3 DNA reads as TGTGCCAGTAAGATGACGGCTAGCTCCTACGAGCAGTACTTC. Protein: CASKMTASSYEQYF.